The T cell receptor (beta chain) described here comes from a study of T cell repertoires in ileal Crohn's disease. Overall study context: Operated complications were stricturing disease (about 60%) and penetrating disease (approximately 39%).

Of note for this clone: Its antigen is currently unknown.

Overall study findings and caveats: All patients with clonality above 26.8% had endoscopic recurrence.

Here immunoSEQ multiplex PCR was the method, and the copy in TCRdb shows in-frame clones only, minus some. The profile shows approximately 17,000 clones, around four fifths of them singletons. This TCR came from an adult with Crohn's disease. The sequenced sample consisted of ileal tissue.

CDR3 amino acids: CASRGTSLSYEQYF. The CDR3 DNA reads TGTGCCAGCAGAGGGACTAGCCTCTCCTACGAGCAGTACTTC. The rearrangement links TRBV6-6 to TRBJ2-7, with 9 nucleotides matching TRBD2. The CDR3 is 14 amino acids. Trimming removed 6 bases from V and 0 bases from J; junction bases left unmatched: 3. Germline V gene data show CDR1 as MNHNY and CDR2 as SVGAGI (reference sequence).